The rows below give T cell receptor beta chains drawn from one sample of a study of cytomegalovirus exposure and HLA in healthy donors. Method: immunoSEQ multiplex PCR; TCRdb's copy keeps in-frame clones and lacks some. Found here are fewer than 250,000 clones, about 80% of them singletons; the top ten hold 0.95% to 1.4%. Source material: PBMCs. All receptors come from a woman in her thirties or forties in good health and CMV-seronegative. The CDR3 runs from the conserved cysteine through the conserved F or W. Fields, in order: clone size, D gene, V gene, J gene, CDR3 length, CDR3 DNA, CDR3 protein. A D gene is named only where the DNA matches it firmly. The size entry is marked missing in some rows and otherwise reads once, few, many or a size class.

>-|-|TRBV10-1|TRBJ2-1|14
TGCGCCAGCAGCGAAACCTATCAGGGGAATGAGCAGTTCTTC
CASSETYQGNEQFF
>-|-|TRBV5-1|TRBJ2-1|16
TGCGCCAGCAGCTTGAGTAGTCGAAGCTCCTACAATGAGCAGTTCTTC
CASSLSSRSSYNEQFF
>-|-|TRBV7-9|TRBJ2-1|15
TGTGCCAGCAGCTTAGGTCCCAGCCGGGGGAATGAGCAGTTCTTC
CASSLGPSRGNEQFF
>-|-|TRBV12-5|TRBJ1-5|15
TGTGCTAGTGGTTTGACGGGGGGCAACAATCAGCCCCAGCATTTT
CASGLTGGNNQPQHF
>few|-|TRBV11-1|TRBJ1-1|12
TGTGCCAGCAGCCATCATCGGACTGAAGCTTTCTTT
CASSHHRTEAFF
>-|-|TRBV4-3|TRBJ2-7|14
TGCGCCAGCAGCCAAGGTGGGAGCCTCCACGAGCAGTACTTC
CASSQGGSLHEQYF
>-|-|TRBV7-9|TRBJ1-1|13
TGTGCCAGCAGCTATCTCTCGAACACTGAAGCTTTCTTT
CASSYLSNTEAFF
>once|-|TRBV6-1|TRBJ1-2|15
TGTGCCAGCAGTGATCGCGGGGGATCCGGCTATGGCTACACCTTC
CASSDRGGSGYGYTF
>-|TRBD1|TRBV27|TRBJ1-3|15
TGTGCCAGCAGCCTTGACAGGGACTCTGGAAACACCATATATTTT
CASSLDRDSGNTIYF
>-|TRBD2|TRBV18|TRBJ2-7|17
TGTGCCAGCTCACCACCAATATCGGCTAGCGGACCGTCCGAGCAGTACTTC
CASSPPISASGPSEQYF
>-|-|TRBV5-8|TRBJ2-7|9
TGTGCCAGCAGCTTGGCGGGTCCCTTC
CASSLAGPF
>-|TRBD1|TRBV10-3|TRBJ2-1|17
TGTGCCATCAGTGAGACTACAGGGGGACCCCTTGACAATGAGCAGTTCTTC
CAISETTGGPLDNEQFF
>-|-|TRBV7-2|TRBJ1-1|14
TGTGCCAGCAGCTTAGCGGCGGCTAACACTGAAGCTTTCTTT
CASSLAAANTEAFF
>-|-|TRBV7-9|TRBJ1-4|13
TGTGCCAGCAGGAAAGAGGGTCGGGAAAAACTGTTTTTT
CASRKEGREKLFF
>-|-|TRBV10-3|TRBJ1-1|15
TGTGCCATCAGTGAGATCGAGGCAGAGAACACTGAAGCTTTCTTT
CAISEIEAENTEAFF
>-|-|TRBV9|TRBJ1-5|15
TGTGCCAGCAGCCCGGCCGGACACCCTAATCAGCCCCAGCATTTT
CASSPAGHPNQPQHF
>-|TRBD2|TRBV7-8|TRBJ2-2|16
TGTGCCAGCAGCTACTATAGCGGGTATAACACCGGGGAGCTGTTTTTT
CASSYYSGYNTGELFF
>few|TRBD1|TRBV5-1|TRBJ2-7|14
TGCGCCAGCAGCCCGGTCGGCCAGGGGGACGAGCAGTACTTC
CASSPVGQGDEQYF